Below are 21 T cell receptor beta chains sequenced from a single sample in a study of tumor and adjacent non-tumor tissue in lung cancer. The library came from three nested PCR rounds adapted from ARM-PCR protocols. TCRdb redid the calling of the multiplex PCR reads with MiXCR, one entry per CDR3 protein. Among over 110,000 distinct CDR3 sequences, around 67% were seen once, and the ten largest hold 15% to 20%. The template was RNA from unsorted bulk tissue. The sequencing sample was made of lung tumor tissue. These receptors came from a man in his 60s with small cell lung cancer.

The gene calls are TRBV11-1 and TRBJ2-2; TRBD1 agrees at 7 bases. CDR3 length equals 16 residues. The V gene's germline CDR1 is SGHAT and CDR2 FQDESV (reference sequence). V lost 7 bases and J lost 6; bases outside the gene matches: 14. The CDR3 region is CASNSRQGYRAGELFF. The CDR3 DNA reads TGTGCCAGCAACTCCCGACAGGGATATAGGGCCGGGGAGCTGTTTTTT.

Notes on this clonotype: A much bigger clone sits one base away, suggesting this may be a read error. CDR3: CNARVWGNSDYGYTF. The CDR3, as DNA: TGCAATGCTAGAGTTTGGGGGAATTCAGACTATGGCTACACCTTC. The chain couples TRBV20-1 to TRBJ1-2; D may be TRBD1 (5 bases). This CDR3 has 15 amino acids. Germline CDR1 is DFQATT and CDR2 is SNEGSKA (reference sequence).

This chain's CDR3 is CLSSLEGQGGFETQYF. Written as DNA, the CDR3 is TGTCTCAGCAGCCTAGAGGGACAGGGTGGTTTCGAGACCCAGTACTTC. The J gene is TRBJ2-5, the V gene TRBV11-2; 9 bases map to TRBD1. Per germline, CDR1 SGHAT and CDR2 FQNNGV. The CDR3 is made up of 16 amino acids. Looking up the rest from reference TRBV11-2 and TRBJ2-5 gives the full variable domain: EAGVAQSPRYKIIEKRQSVAFWCNPISGHATLYWYQQILGQGPKLLIQFQNNGVVDDSQLPKDRFSAERLKGVDSTLKIQPAKLEDSAVYLCLSSLEGQGGFETQYFGPGTRLLVL.

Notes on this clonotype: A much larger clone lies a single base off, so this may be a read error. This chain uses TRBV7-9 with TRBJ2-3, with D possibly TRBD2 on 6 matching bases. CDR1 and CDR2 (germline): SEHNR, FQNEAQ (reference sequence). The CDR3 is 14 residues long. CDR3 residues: CTSSLSTSEGTQYF. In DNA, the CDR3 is TGTACCAGCAGCTTATCGACTAGTGAGGGTACGCAGTATTTT.

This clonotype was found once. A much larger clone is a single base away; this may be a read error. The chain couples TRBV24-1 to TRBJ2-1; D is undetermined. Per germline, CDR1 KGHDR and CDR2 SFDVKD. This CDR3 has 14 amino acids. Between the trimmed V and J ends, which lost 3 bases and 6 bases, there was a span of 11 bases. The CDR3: CATSDARITNEQFF. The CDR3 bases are TGTGCCACCAGTGATGCCCGGATCACCAATGAGCAGTTCTTC.

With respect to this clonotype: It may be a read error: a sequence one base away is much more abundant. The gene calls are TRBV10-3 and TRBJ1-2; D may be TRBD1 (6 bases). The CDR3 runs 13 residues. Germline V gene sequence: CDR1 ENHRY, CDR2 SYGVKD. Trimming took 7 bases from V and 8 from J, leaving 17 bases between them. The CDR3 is CAITEAGEGGYTF. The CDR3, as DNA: TGTGCCATCACCGAAGCAGGGGAAGGAGGCTACACCTTC.

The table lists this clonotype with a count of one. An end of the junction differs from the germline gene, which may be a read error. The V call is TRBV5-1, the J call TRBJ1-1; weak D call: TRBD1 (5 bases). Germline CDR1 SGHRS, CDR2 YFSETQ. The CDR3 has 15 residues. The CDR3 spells CTSSFTPGADTEAFF. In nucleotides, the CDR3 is TGCACCAGCAGCTTTACCCCTGGGGCCGACACTGAAGCTTTCTTT.

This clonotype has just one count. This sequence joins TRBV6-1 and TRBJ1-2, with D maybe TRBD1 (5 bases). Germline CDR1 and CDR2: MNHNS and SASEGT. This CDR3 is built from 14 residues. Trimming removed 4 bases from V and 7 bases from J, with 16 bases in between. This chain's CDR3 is CASSGQQEAGGYTF. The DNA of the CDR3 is TGTGCCAGCAGTGGTCAACAGGAGGCAGGTGGCTACACCTTC.

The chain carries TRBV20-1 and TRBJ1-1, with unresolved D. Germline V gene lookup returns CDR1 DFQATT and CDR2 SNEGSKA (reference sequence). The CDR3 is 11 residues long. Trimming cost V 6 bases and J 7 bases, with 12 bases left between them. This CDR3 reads CSATPSSEAFF. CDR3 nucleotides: TGCAGTGCCACCCCCAGTAGTGAAGCTTTCTTT.

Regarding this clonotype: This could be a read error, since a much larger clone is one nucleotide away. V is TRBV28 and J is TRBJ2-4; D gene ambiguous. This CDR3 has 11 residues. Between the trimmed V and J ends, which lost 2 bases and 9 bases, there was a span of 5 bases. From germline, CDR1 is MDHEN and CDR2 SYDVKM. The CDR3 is CASSLGSIQYF. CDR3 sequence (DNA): TGTGCCAGCAGTTTAGGAAGCATTCAGTACTTC. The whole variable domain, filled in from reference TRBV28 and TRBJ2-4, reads DVKVTQSSRYLVKRTGEKVFLECVQDMDHENMFWYRQDPGLGLRLIYFSYDVKMKEKGDIPEGYSVSREKKERFSLILESASTNQTSMYLCASSLGSIQYFGAGTRLSVL.

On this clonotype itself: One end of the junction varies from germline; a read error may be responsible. CDR3 sequence reads: CVSSIELGRGDTQYF. The CDR3 nucleotides are TGTGTCAGCAGCATAGAATTAGGGAGAGGAGATACGCAGTATTTT. This chain connects TRBV11-2 to TRBJ2-3, with D perhaps matching TRBD2 (5 bases). The CDR3 has 15 residues. CDR1 is SGHAT, CDR2 FQNNGV, per germline.

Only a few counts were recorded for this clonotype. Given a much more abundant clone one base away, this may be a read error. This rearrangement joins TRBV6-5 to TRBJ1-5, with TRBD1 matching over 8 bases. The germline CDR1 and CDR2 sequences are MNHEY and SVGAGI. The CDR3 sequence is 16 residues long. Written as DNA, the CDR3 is TGTGTCAGCAGAACAGGGGGGAGCGGAGGCTATCAGCCCCAGCATTTT. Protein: CVSRTGGSGGYQPQHF.

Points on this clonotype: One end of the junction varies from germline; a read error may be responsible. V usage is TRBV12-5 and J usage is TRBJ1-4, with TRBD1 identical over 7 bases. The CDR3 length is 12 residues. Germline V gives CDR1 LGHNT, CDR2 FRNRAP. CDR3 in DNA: TGTGTTAGTGGAATGTACCGGGACAGATTGTTTTTT. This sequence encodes CVSGMYRDRLFF.

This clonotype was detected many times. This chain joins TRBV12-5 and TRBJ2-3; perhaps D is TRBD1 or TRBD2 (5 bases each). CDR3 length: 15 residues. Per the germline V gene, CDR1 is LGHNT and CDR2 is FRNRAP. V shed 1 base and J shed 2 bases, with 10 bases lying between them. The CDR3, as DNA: TGTGCTAGTGGTTTGGGGGACCCCCCCACAGATACGCAGTATTTT. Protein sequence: CASGLGDPPTDTQYF.

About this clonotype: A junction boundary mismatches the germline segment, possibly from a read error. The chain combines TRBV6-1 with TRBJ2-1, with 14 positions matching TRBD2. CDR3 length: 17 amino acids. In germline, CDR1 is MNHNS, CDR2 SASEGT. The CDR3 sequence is CPSRPSTSGRARGEQFF. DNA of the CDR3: TGTCCCAGCCGACCCTCGACTAGCGGGAGGGCCAGAGGTGAGCAGTTCTTC.

Here the CDR3 DNA reads TGTGCCAGCAGCTTAGTCACAGGGGGGTTTTCCTACGAGCAGTACGTC. Its protein product is CASSLVTGGFSYEQYV. The rearrangement joins TRBV5-5 to TRBJ2-7; 8 bases match TRBD1. This CDR3 is 16 amino acids long. The ends lost 2 bases at V and 1 base at J; junction bases unmatched: 8. CDR1 is SGHKS, CDR2 YYEKEE, per germline (reference sequence).

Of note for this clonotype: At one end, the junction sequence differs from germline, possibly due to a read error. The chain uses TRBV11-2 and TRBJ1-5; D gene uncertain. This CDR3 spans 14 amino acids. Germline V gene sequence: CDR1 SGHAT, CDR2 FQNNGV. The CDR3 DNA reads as TGTGCCAGCGGTGCAGGCTATAGCAATCAGCCCCAACATTTT. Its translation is CASGAGYSNQPQHF.

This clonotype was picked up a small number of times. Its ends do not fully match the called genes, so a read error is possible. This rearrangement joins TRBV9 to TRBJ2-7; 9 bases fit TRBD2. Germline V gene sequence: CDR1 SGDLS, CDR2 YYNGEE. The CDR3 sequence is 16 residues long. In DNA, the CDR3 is TGTGCCAGCAGCGTAGCGGGGACTAGCAGCATCTACGAGCAGTATTTC. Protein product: CASSVAGTSSIYEQYF.

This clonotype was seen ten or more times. CDR3 region: CSASPTGGAYQETQYF. For the CDR3, the DNA is TGCAGCGCTTCTCCGACAGGGGGTGCATATCAGGAGACCCAGTACTTC. J is TRBJ2-5 and V is TRBV29-1; 9 nucleotides line up with TRBD1. This CDR3 is 16 amino acids long. Per the germline V gene, CDR1 is SQVTM and CDR2 is ANQGSEA. V dropped 7 bases and J dropped 5; count of bases not matched to a gene: 17.

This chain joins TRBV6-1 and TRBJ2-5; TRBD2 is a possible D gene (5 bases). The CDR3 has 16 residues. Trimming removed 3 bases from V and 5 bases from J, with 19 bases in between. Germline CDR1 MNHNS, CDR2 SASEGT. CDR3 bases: TGTGCCAGCAGTGATGGGGTAGTGGGAGTACAGGAGACCCAGTACTTC. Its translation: CASSDGVVGVQETQYF.

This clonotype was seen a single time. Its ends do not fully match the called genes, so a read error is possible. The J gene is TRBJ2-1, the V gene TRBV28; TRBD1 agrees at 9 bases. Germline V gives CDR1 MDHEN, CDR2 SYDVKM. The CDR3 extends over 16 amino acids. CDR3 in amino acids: CASTLEQGALYNEQLF. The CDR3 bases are TGTGCCAGCACTCTAGAACAGGGGGCGCTTTACAATGAGCAGCTCTTC.